The 28 T cell receptor beta chains listed next were all sequenced from one sample in a study of blood T cell repertoires in COVID-19. The protocol was immunoSEQ multiplex PCR, while the TCRdb copy is restricted to in-frame clones and leaves out a portion. The sample records more than 100,000 clones, over 75% being singletons. Sequenced: peripheral blood. These receptors all come from a human donor in a cohort sampled during active COVID-19.

The V call is TRBV9, the J call TRBJ2-6, with D maybe TRBD1 (5 bases). The CDR3 consists of 18 residues. Germline V gene data show CDR1 as SGDLS and CDR2 as YYNGEE. V was pared by 4 bases and J by 3 bases, with 20 bases between. CDR3 coding DNA: TGTGCCAGCAGCAGACAGTTGGACCTAGGTCGTGGGGCCAACGTCCTGACTTTC. Translating gives CASSRQLDLGRGANVLTF.

This clone was seen only once. This rearrangement joins TRBV24-1 to TRBJ2-5; 8 bases align to TRBD2. The CDR3 extends over 14 amino acids. With V trimmed by 4 bases and J by 5 bases, 5 bases remained unmatched. Germline V lookup: CDR1 KGHDR, CDR2 SFDVKD. The CDR3 sequence: CATSEPRGAETQYF. The CDR3 nucleotides read TGTGCCACCAGTGAACCGCGGGGGGCCGAGACCCAGTACTTC.

V and J are TRBV4-1 and TRBJ1-2; D is undetermined. Between the trimmed V and J ends, which lost 1 base and 1 base, there was a span of 10 bases. This CDR3 contains 15 residues. CDR1 and CDR2 (germline): MGHRA, YSYEKL. CDR3 sequence reads: CASSQGLGVNYGYTF. The CDR3 nucleotides read TGCGCCAGCAGCCAAGGATTGGGCGTTAACTATGGCTACACCTTC.

The chain uses TRBV4-1 and TRBJ2-1; D may be TRBD2 (6 bases). The V end lost 3 bases, the J end lost 4 bases, and 22 bases lay between the germline ends. Germline CDR1 reads MGHRA; CDR2 reads YSYEKL. The CDR3 is 18 amino acids. CDR3 sequence: CASSQLPGPKGTYNEQFF. The DNA for the CDR3 is TGCGCCAGCAGCCAGCTACCGGGACCTAAGGGGACTTACAATGAGCAGTTCTTC.

V is TRBV16 and J is TRBJ1-1; D not certain. CDR1 and CDR2 from the germline V gene are KGHSY and FQNENV. This CDR3 is built from 14 residues. Trimming stripped 8 bases from V and 0 bases from J, with 13 bases between. The DNA of the CDR3 is TGTGCCAGCTCGAGTTATGCTCTGAACACTGAAGCTTTCTTT. It yields the protein CASSSYALNTEAFF.

The rearrangement links TRBV19 to TRBJ2-7; a possible D gene is TRBD1 (6 bases). Germline lookup yields CDR1 LNHDA and CDR2 SQIVND (reference sequence). The CDR3 length is 14 residues. Deletions cut 3 bases from V and 3 bases from J, with 12 bases between. CDR3 in amino acids: CASSMVDSNYEQYF. CDR3 sequence (DNA): TGTGCCAGTAGTATGGTGGACAGCAACTACGAGCAGTACTTC.

V usage is TRBV2 and J usage is TRBJ1-2, with a weak D call TRBD1 (6 bases). V lost 8 bases to trimming and J lost 7 bases, with 20 bases between them. The CDR3 is made up of 14 amino acids. Germline CDR1 is SNHLY and CDR2 is FYNNEI. CDR3 loop: CASDQDQGQGGYTF. The CDR3 DNA follows: TGTGCCAGCGACCAAGACCAGGGGCAAGGTGGCTACACCTTC.

The CDR3 region is CASSSNLAEVTYEQYF. Here the CDR3 DNA reads TGTGCCAGCAGCTCTAACCTAGCGGAAGTAACCTACGAGCAGTACTTC. The chain carries TRBV7-8 and TRBJ2-7; TRBD2 matches 7 bases. Germline-derived CDR1 and CDR2 are SGHVS and FQNEAQ. The CDR3 is 16 amino acids. V shed 4 bases and J 2 bases; nucleotides not matched to a gene: 11. The entire variable domain, with the rest obtained from reference TRBV7-8 and TRBJ2-7, is as follows: GAGVSQSPRYKVAKRGQDVALRCDPISGHVSLFWYQQALGQGPEFLTYFQNEAQLDKSGLPSDRFFAERPEGSVSTLKIQRTQQEDSAVYLCASSSNLAEVTYEQYFGPGTRLTVT.

This rearrangement joins TRBV5-5 to TRBJ2-5; possibly TRBD1 for D (5 bases). Trimming left V 2 bases short and J 5 bases short, with 10 bases between. Germline loops: CDR1 SGHKS, CDR2 YYEKEE (reference sequence). The CDR3 runs to 13 residues. The CDR3 nucleotides read TGTGCCAGCAGCTTTGTCAGGGTTGAGACCCAGTACTTC. Protein sequence: CASSFVRVETQYF.

This rearrangement joins TRBV19 to TRBJ1-1; 8 nucleotides match TRBD1. The CDR3 loop spans 14 amino acids. Trimming at V came to 5 bases and at J to 11 bases, leaving 13 bases not matched to a gene. Germline V gives CDR1 LNHDA, CDR2 SQIVND (reference sequence). This chain's CDR3 is CASSPRGTGVGAFF. The CDR3 region has the DNA TGTGCCAGTAGTCCCCGGGGGACAGGAGTAGGGGCTTTCTTT.

The chain carries TRBV29-1 and TRBJ2-3, with D perhaps matching TRBD2 (5 bases). CDR3 size: 12 residues. Germline V gene lookup returns CDR1 SQVTM and CDR2 ANQGSEA. V was cut by 6 bases and J by 5 bases, with 12 bases left in between. CDR3 sequence reads: CSVMKGEDTQYF. CDR3 coding DNA: TGCAGCGTGATGAAGGGAGAAGATACGCAGTATTTT.

The chain carries TRBV28 and TRBJ2-1, with 9 bases fitting TRBD2. The V segment lost 3 bases and the J segment 9 bases; nucleotides outside the gene matches: 9. Germline-derived CDR1 and CDR2 are MDHEN and SYDVKM. CDR3 length: 15 residues. As DNA, the CDR3 is TGTGCCAGCAGTTTTTTTGGTAGCGGGAGAACTGAGCAGTTCTTC. Translation gives CASSFFGSGRTEQFF.

The V call is TRBV5-1, the J call TRBJ1-4; TRBD1 agrees at 7 bases. The CDR3 extends over 17 amino acids. Germline trimming cut 0 bases from V and 4 bases from J; bases unmatched to any gene: 9. Looked up from germline, CDR1 is SGHRS and CDR2 is YFSETQ. CDR3 DNA: TGCGCCAGCAGCTTGGCGCCCCTCCAGGGGGATAATGAAAAACTGTTTTTT. Translation: CASSLAPLQGDNEKLFF. The complete variable domain, with remaining parts taken from reference TRBV5-1 and TRBJ1-4, reads KAGVTQTPRYLIKTRGQQVTLSCSPISGHRSVSWYQQTPGQGLQFLFEYFSETQRNKGNFPGRFSGRQFSNSRSEMNVSTLELGDSALYLCASSLAPLQGDNEKLFFGSGTQLSVL.

The chain couples TRBV5-1 to TRBJ1-1; a possible D gene is TRBD1 (5 bases). Germline lookup yields CDR1 SGHRS and CDR2 YFSETQ. The CDR3 covers 13 residues. Trimming cost V 2 bases and J 6 bases, with 11 bases left between them. The CDR3 protein is CASSFGGVAEAFF. The CDR3 bases are TGCGCCAGCAGCTTCGGGGGAGTCGCTGAAGCTTTCTTT. The full variable domain, its missing parts supplied by reference TRBV5-1 and TRBJ1-1, is KAGVTQTPRYLIKTRGQQVTLSCSPISGHRSVSWYQQTPGQGLQFLFEYFSETQRNKGNFPGRFSGRQFSNSRSEMNVSTLELGDSALYLCASSFGGVAEAFFGQGTRLTVV.

The chain combines TRBV9 with TRBJ1-6; D gene uncertain. The V end lost 4 bases, the J end lost 5 bases, and 10 bases lay between the germline ends. Germline lookup yields CDR1 SGDLS and CDR2 YYNGEE. The CDR3 has 14 amino acids. The CDR3 is CASSPGIHNSPLHF. Here the CDR3 DNA reads TGTGCCAGCAGCCCGGGGATCCATAATTCACCCCTCCACTTT. Combining the CDR3 with reference TRBV9 and TRBJ1-6 gives the whole variable domain DSGVTQTPKHLITATGQRVTLRCSPRSGDLSVYWYQQSLDQGLQFLIQYYNGEERAKGNILERFSAQQFPDLHSELNLSSLELGDSALYFCASSPGIHNSPLHFGNGTRLTVT.

The rearrangement joins TRBV6-6 to TRBJ1-5, with D unclear. The CDR3 has 13 amino acids. V gave up 6 bases and J gave up 6 bases, with 12 bases separating them. Germline V gene data show CDR1 as MNHNY and CDR2 as SVGAGI (reference sequence). CDR3 sequence (DNA): TGTGCCAGCAGGGCAACAAGGAGTCAGCCCCAGCATTTT. Encoded protein: CASRATRSQPQHF.

This clone was observed a single time. J is TRBJ2-2 and V is TRBV28; weak D call: TRBD2 (6 bases). CDR1 MDHEN and CDR2 SYDVKM come from the germline V gene. The CDR3 loop spans 15 amino acids. The V and J ends lost 7 bases and 5 bases respectively, with 17 bases between them. CDR3 in amino acids: CASTWGEEVTGELFF. The CDR3 nucleotides are TGTGCCAGCACCTGGGGGGAGGAAGTAACCGGGGAGCTGTTTTTT.

The rearrangement uses TRBV4-2 and TRBJ1-3; D is uncertain. The CDR3 spans 14 residues. CDR1 is LGHNA, CDR2 YNFKEQ, per germline. The V and J ends lost 0 bases and 6 bases respectively, with 9 bases between them. CDR3: CASSQDDRVNTIYF. For the CDR3, the DNA is TGTGCCAGCAGCCAAGACGATCGAGTAAACACCATATATTTT.

The chain combines TRBV5-6 with TRBJ1-2; a weak D match, TRBD1 (5 bases). The CDR3 runs 15 residues. Per germline, CDR1 SGHDT and CDR2 YYEEEE. Trimming pared 0 bases from V and 4 bases from J, leaving 13 bases between. The CDR3 region is CASSLVTRALYGYTF. CDR3 DNA sequence: TGTGCCAGCAGCTTGGTAACCAGGGCCCTCTATGGCTACACCTTC. Full variable domain (missing parts from reference TRBV5-6 and TRBJ1-2): DAGVTQSPTHLIKTRGQQVTLRCSPKSGHDTVSWYQQALGQGPQFIFQYYEEEERQRGNFPDRFSGHQFPNYSSELNVNALLLGDSALYLCASSLVTRALYGYTFGSGTRLTVV.

V is TRBV28 and J is TRBJ2-7; D may be TRBD2 (5 bases). Germline CDR1 MDHEN, CDR2 SYDVKM. V lost 3 bases, J lost 1 base, and 16 bases lay in between. This CDR3 spans 16 amino acids. In DNA form, the CDR3 reads TGTGCCAGCAGTTTTCGGCCCTCGACTATATCCTACGAGCAGTACTTC. Protein product: CASSFRPSTISYEQYF.

V and J are TRBV6-2 or TRBV6-3 and TRBJ2-1; D may be TRBD2 (5 bases). Germline assignment: CDR1 MNHEY and CDR2 SVGEGT. V was shortened by 4 bases and J by 6 bases, with 13 bases between the two germline ends. The CDR3 is 14 residues long. In DNA form, the CDR3 reads TGTGCCAGCAGTTGGGGAGTGAATAGCAATGAGCAGTTCTTC. This translates into CASSWGVNSNEQFF.

The V and J genes are TRBV29-1 and TRBJ2-3, with 8 bases identical to TRBD2. CDR1 SQVTM and CDR2 ANQGSEA come from the germline V gene. V lost 1 base, J lost 2 bases, and 11 bases stayed unmatched. CDR3 length equals 17 residues. The CDR3 sequence is CSVEGGLGGRLTDTQYF. In DNA form, the CDR3 reads TGCAGCGTTGAAGGGGGTCTAGGCGGGAGGCTCACAGATACGCAGTATTTT.

This rearrangement joins TRBV10-1 to TRBJ1-1; TRBD1 agrees at 7 bases. Germline assignment: CDR1 WNHNN and CDR2 SYGVQD (reference sequence). Trimming cost V 0 bases and J 6 bases; bases outside gene matches: 4. The CDR3 extends over 14 amino acids. The CDR3 loop is CASSESEGQPEAFF. CDR3 DNA: TGCGCCAGCAGTGAGTCCGAGGGACAGCCTGAAGCTTTCTTT.

The chain joins TRBV4-1 to TRBJ2-7; tentatively, D is TRBD2 (5 bases). Germline assignment: CDR1 MGHRA and CDR2 YSYEKL. V dropped 0 bases and J dropped 3 bases, with 15 bases sitting between them. The CDR3 totals 16 residues. The CDR3 sequence is CASSQELAGLYYEQYF. The CDR3 region has the DNA TGCGCCAGCAGCCAAGAGCTGGCAGGACTCTACTACGAGCAGTACTTC.

CDR3 coding DNA: TGTGCCAGTAGTATGAAGCTGGGGAGCTCCTACGAGCAGTACTTC. This sequence encodes CASSMKLGSSYEQYF. J is TRBJ2-7 and V is TRBV19; D is possibly TRBD2 (5 bases). The CDR3 loop spans 15 amino acids. Trimming removed 3 bases at V and 0 bases at J, with 12 bases between. Germline loops: CDR1 LNHDA, CDR2 SQIVND (reference sequence).

The chain is built from TRBV21-1 and TRBJ1-2; the table's D call TRBD1 went unverified against the DNA. TRBV21-1 is deemed a pseudogene. CDR3 length: 16 residues. Written as DNA, the CDR3 is TGTGCCAGTTCCATACCGGGACAGGGAACTAACTATGGCTACACCTTC. Its protein product is CASSIPGQGTNYGYTF.

This clone was seen many times. The chain has TRBV27 and TRBJ2-7; 8 bases fit TRBD1. V was pared by 2 bases and J by 2 bases, with 5 bases of the junction left unmatched. This CDR3 has 15 amino acids. The germline gives CDR1 MNHEY, CDR2 SMNVEV (reference sequence). For the CDR3, the DNA is TGTGCCAGCAGTTTACGACGGACAGGGCCCTACGAGCAGTACTTC. This sequence encodes CASSLRRTGPYEQYF.

The chain joins TRBV4-2 to TRBJ2-3, with 8 bases aligning to TRBD2. This CDR3 contains 14 residues. V dropped 4 bases and J dropped 4; count of bases not matched to a gene: 4. The germline V gene has CDR1 LGHNA and CDR2 YNFKEQ. The CDR3 DNA sequence: TGTGCCAGCAGCCCTGGACTAGCCCCAGATACGCAGTATTTT. Translating it yields CASSPGLAPDTQYF.